Listed below are T cell receptor beta chains from one sample, sequenced in a study of identical twins. In TCRdb, the 5' RACE reads were re-called with MiXCR into one record per CDR3 protein. The sample contains approximately 210,000 distinct CDR3 sequences, 15% to 20% of which appear only once. This same sample was also part of a study on T cells expressing NK-cell markers.

Sequenced: CD8+ T cells sorted from blood. The source is a woman aged 18-29 years in good health. Both conserved end residues are part of each CDR3. The order of the fields is J gene, clone size, V gene, D gene, CDR3 DNA, CDR3 protein. D genes are given only for firm matches. The size entry is marked missing in some rows and otherwise reads once, few, many or a size class.

j_gene: TRBJ2-7; abundance: few; v_gene: TRBV7-2; d_gene: -; CDR3nt: TGTGCCAGCAGCTACAACGCGGGGACAGCCTACGAGCAGTACTTC; CDR3aa: CASSYNAGTAYEQYF
j_gene: TRBJ2-7; abundance: few; v_gene: TRBV20-1; d_gene: -; CDR3nt: TGCAGTGCTAGGGACCGGGCCGCCCAGTACGAGCAGTACTTC; CDR3aa: CSARDRAAQYEQYF
j_gene: TRBJ2-7; abundance: few; v_gene: TRBV12-3/TRBV12-4; d_gene: TRBD2; CDR3nt: TGTGCCAGCAGTTTAGTGCCAACTACTAGCGGGAGCGACGAGCAGTACTTC; CDR3aa: CASSLVPTTSGSDEQYF
j_gene: TRBJ2-1; abundance: many; v_gene: TRBV29-1; d_gene: -; CDR3nt: TGCAGCGTTGGGTTGGGTAATGAGCAGTTCTTC; CDR3aa: CSVGLGNEQFF
j_gene: TRBJ2-5; abundance: few; v_gene: TRBV12-3/TRBV12-4; d_gene: TRBD2; CDR3nt: TGTGCCAGCAGTTCCCGTAGGACTAGCTACCAAGAGACCCAGTACTTC; CDR3aa: CASSSRRTSYQETQYF
j_gene: TRBJ2-2; abundance: -; v_gene: TRBV29-1; d_gene: TRBD1; CDR3nt: TGCAGCATAAGACAGGGGGGGACCGGGGAGCTGTTTTTT; CDR3aa: CSIRQGGTGELFF
j_gene: TRBJ2-1; abundance: few; v_gene: TRBV11-2; d_gene: -; CDR3nt: TGTGCCAGCAGCTTAGGTCAGTTCAATGAGCAGTTCTTC; CDR3aa: CASSLGQFNEQFF
j_gene: TRBJ2-7; abundance: many; v_gene: TRBV7-6; d_gene: -; CDR3nt: TGTGCCAGCAGCTTAGTTGGGGGCAGGGGCCACGAGCAGTACTTC; CDR3aa: CASSLVGGRGHEQYF
j_gene: TRBJ2-3; abundance: few; v_gene: TRBV9; d_gene: TRBD2; CDR3nt: TGTGCCAGCAGCCCTTTCAGCGGGGGGATGGATACGCAGTATTTT; CDR3aa: CASSPFSGGMDTQYF
j_gene: TRBJ2-7; abundance: -; v_gene: TRBV12-3/TRBV12-4; d_gene: TRBD2; CDR3nt: TGTGCCAGCAGTTTTGGATCGCGGGAGACGCCTAACTACGAGCAGTACTTC; CDR3aa: CASSFGSRETPNYEQYF
j_gene: TRBJ2-5; abundance: -; v_gene: TRBV12-3/TRBV12-4; d_gene: -; CDR3nt: TGTGCCAGCAGCCATGAGCGGGGACATCAAGAGACCCAGTACTTC; CDR3aa: CASSHERGHQETQYF
j_gene: TRBJ2-1; abundance: few; v_gene: TRBV12-3/TRBV12-4; d_gene: -; CDR3nt: TGTGCCAGCAGCCCGAGACTGCCCAGCTCCTACAATGAGCAGTTCTTC; CDR3aa: CASSPRLPSSYNEQFF
j_gene: TRBJ2-1; abundance: -; v_gene: TRBV5-5; d_gene: -; CDR3nt: TGTGCCAGCAGCGGAGTGTACTGGAGCGCAAACGATGAGCAGTTCTTC; CDR3aa: CASSGVYWSANDEQFF
j_gene: TRBJ2-1; abundance: few; v_gene: TRBV6-5; d_gene: -; CDR3nt: TGTGCCAGCAGTTTGGCTCTAGTGCCCACCGGGAATGAGCAGTTCTTC; CDR3aa: CASSLALVPTGNEQFF
j_gene: TRBJ2-7; abundance: -; v_gene: TRBV20-1; d_gene: -; CDR3nt: TGCAGTGCTCCACTCGCCGGGAGAGAGGGCTACGAGCAGTACTTC; CDR3aa: CSAPLAGREGYEQYF
j_gene: TRBJ2-3; abundance: -; v_gene: TRBV7-3; d_gene: TRBD2; CDR3nt: TGTGCCAGCAGCCTAGCGGCCGCCAGCACAGATACGCAGTATTTT; CDR3aa: CASSLAAASTDTQYF
j_gene: TRBJ2-1; abundance: many; v_gene: TRBV7-9; d_gene: TRBD2; CDR3nt: TGTGCCAGCAGCCTAGCGGGGACCTACAATGAGCAGTTCTTC; CDR3aa: CASSLAGTYNEQFF
j_gene: TRBJ2-3; abundance: -; v_gene: TRBV20-1; d_gene: -; CDR3nt: TGCAGTGCTCCGAGCGGCACCACAGATACGCAGTATTTT; CDR3aa: CSAPSGTTDTQYF
j_gene: TRBJ2-1; abundance: few; v_gene: TRBV3-1; d_gene: TRBD1; CDR3nt: TGTGCCAGCAGCCAGCCCCAACAGGGGAACAATGAGCAGTTCTTC; CDR3aa: CASSQPQQGNNEQFF
j_gene: TRBJ2-5; abundance: few; v_gene: TRBV29-1; d_gene: TRBD2; CDR3nt: TGCAGCGCCCGGACTAGCGGGAGACCGGGGGACCAGTACTTC; CDR3aa: CSARTSGRPGDQYF
j_gene: TRBJ1-2; abundance: few; v_gene: TRBV12-5; d_gene: TRBD1; CDR3nt: TGTGCTAGTGACGGACCGGGACAGGATGGCTACACCTTC; CDR3aa: CASDGPGQDGYTF
j_gene: TRBJ1-4; abundance: -; v_gene: TRBV7-9; d_gene: -; CDR3nt: TGTGCCAGCAGCCCAAGAGGGGTGGCTAATGAAAAACTGTTTTTT; CDR3aa: CASSPRGVANEKLFF
j_gene: TRBJ1-1; abundance: -; v_gene: TRBV5-6; d_gene: TRBD1; CDR3nt: TGTGCCAGCACCGGGACAGACAGGGACACTGAAGCTTTCTTT; CDR3aa: CASTGTDRDTEAFF
j_gene: TRBJ1-2; abundance: few; v_gene: TRBV12-3/TRBV12-4; d_gene: -; CDR3nt: TGTGCCATCCAAGGGACCGGTGGCTACACCTTC; CDR3aa: CAIQGTGGYTF
j_gene: TRBJ2-7; abundance: many; v_gene: TRBV3-1; d_gene: -; CDR3nt: TGTGCCAGCAGCCAAGGAGCCATTCAGTACTACGAGCAGTACTTC; CDR3aa: CASSQGAIQYYEQYF